Below, 22 T cell receptor beta chains from the same sample are listed, as sequenced in a study of cytomegalovirus exposure and HLA in healthy donors. With 60 Vbeta and 13 Jbeta primers, the PCR was carried out. Libraries were prepared by immunoSEQ multiplex PCR; TCRdb keeps only in-frame clonotypes and omits some of them. The table lists about 120,000 clones, 80% of them singletons. The sequenced sample was PBMCs. The receptors were sampled from a male donor in good health and CMV-seronegative.

The chain uses TRBV27 and TRBJ2-1; D is unclear. CDR1 is MNHEY and CDR2 is SMNVEV in the germline V gene (reference sequence). V was shortened by 5 bases and J by 6 bases, with 17 bases between the two germline ends. The CDR3 spans 15 residues. In DNA form, the CDR3 reads TGTGCCAGCAGTCTAACCCCGAGGCGCGTCAATGAGCAGTTCTTC. Protein sequence: CASSLTPRRVNEQFF.

This clone was seen only a few times. This specimen includes other DNA sequences encoding the same CDR3. The V call is TRBV19, the J call TRBJ1-2; 7 bases fit TRBD1. CDR3 length equals 13 residues. Trimming at V came to 6 bases and at J to 8 bases, leaving 9 bases not matched to a gene. Germline V gene data show CDR1 as LNHDA and CDR2 as SQIVND (reference sequence). The CDR3 spells CASSPDRVDGYTF. The DNA for the CDR3 is TGTGCCAGTAGCCCCGACAGGGTGGACGGCTACACCTTC. The full variable domain, its missing parts supplied by reference TRBV19 and TRBJ1-2, is DGGITQSPKYLFRKEGQNVTLSCEQNLNHDAMYWYRQDPGQGLRLIYYSQIVNDFQKGDIAEGYSVSREKKESFPLTVTSAQKNPTAFYLCASSPDRVDGYTFGSGTRLTVV.

This chain joins TRBV5-1 and TRBJ2-7; 8 positions match TRBD1. The CDR3 extends over 14 amino acids. Germline trimming cut 4 bases from V and 4 bases from J; bases unmatched to any gene: 7. The germline V gene encodes CDR1 SGHRS and CDR2 YFSETQ. This CDR3 reads CASSLRTGSYEQYF. CDR3 sequence (DNA): TGCGCCAGCAGCCTCCGGACAGGGTCGTACGAGCAGTACTTC. The whole variable domain, filled in from reference TRBV5-1 and TRBJ2-7, reads KAGVTQTPRYLIKTRGQQVTLSCSPISGHRSVSWYQQTPGQGLQFLFEYFSETQRNKGNFPGRFSGRQFSNSRSEMNVSTLELGDSALYLCASSLRTGSYEQYFGPGTRLTVT.

This clone was detected only once. V gene TRBV11-2 combines with J gene TRBJ2-1; D remains ambiguous. The CDR3 length is 12 residues. The V and J ends lost 2 bases and 9 bases respectively, with 8 bases between them. Germline V gene lookup returns CDR1 SGHAT and CDR2 FQNNGV. The DNA of the CDR3 is TGTGCCAGCAGCTTAAACTTTGCTGAGCAGTTCTTC. Its protein product is CASSLNFAEQFF.

This clone was seen a single time. The chain employs TRBV6-5 and TRBJ1-1; possibly TRBD1 for D (6 bases). CDR3 size: 16 residues. The V end was cut by 4 bases, the J end by 0 bases, with 15 bases between. The germline gives CDR1 MNHEY, CDR2 SVGAGI. CDR3 loop: CASSFGQPPMNTEAFF. CDR3 in DNA: TGTGCCAGCAGTTTCGGACAGCCCCCTATGAACACTGAAGCTTTCTTT.

This rearrangement joins TRBV5-1 to TRBJ2-3; D is perhaps TRBD2 (6 bases). In germline, CDR1 is SGHRS, CDR2 YFSETQ. V was pared by 7 bases and J by 1 base, with 13 bases between. CDR3 length: 14 residues. The CDR3 spells CASGYTGGTDTQYF. The CDR3 coding sequence is TGCGCCAGCGGCTATACGGGGGGCACAGATACGCAGTATTTT.

CDR3 in DNA: TGTGCCAGCAGCCATCTTCCGGGACAGAACAATGAGCAGTTCTTC. Protein product: CASSHLPGQNNEQFF. The chain is built from TRBV14 and TRBJ2-1; 7 nucleotides line up with TRBD1. Trimming took 3 bases from V and 5 from J; bases not matched to a gene: 7. The CDR3 loop spans 15 amino acids. Germline V gives CDR1 SGHDN, CDR2 FVKESK.

The chain combines TRBV6-5 with TRBJ1-5, with 7 positions matching TRBD1. J gave up 2 bases and V 6 bases, and 4 bases lay outside the gene matches. The CDR3 runs to 14 residues. The V gene's germline CDR1 is MNHEY and CDR2 SVGAGI. The CDR3 here is CASRRQGGNQPQHF. In nucleotides, the CDR3 is TGTGCCAGCAGAAGACAGGGAGGCAATCAGCCCCAGCATTTT.

The genes are TRBV28 and TRBJ1-2; tentative D call: TRBD1 (6 bases). From germline, CDR1 is MDHEN and CDR2 SYDVKM. Between the trimmed V and J ends, which lost 6 bases and 4 bases, there was a span of 12 bases. The CDR3 loop spans 13 amino acids. The CDR3 loop reads CASRPGQTYGYTF. The CDR3 DNA is TGTGCCAGCAGGCCAGGACAGACCTATGGCTACACCTTC.

This chain joins TRBV7-9 and TRBJ2-3, with 8 bases lining up with TRBD1. The germline V gene has CDR1 SEHNR and CDR2 FQNEAQ (reference sequence). The CDR3 runs to 17 residues. V was clipped by 5 bases and J by 0 bases; unmatched bases: 10. The CDR3: CASSLRTGTSSTDTQYF. CDR3 nucleotide sequence: TGTGCCAGCAGCCTCCGGACAGGGACCTCTAGCACAGATACGCAGTATTTT. The full variable domain, rest sourced from reference TRBV7-9 and TRBJ2-3, is DTGVSQNPRHKITKRGQNVTFRCDPISEHNRLYWYRQTLGQGPEFLTYFQNEAQLEKSRLLSDRFSAERPKGSFSTLEIQRTEQGDSAMYLCASSLRTGTSSTDTQYFGPGTRLTVL.

The CDR3 sequence is CASRQGLVLKNIQYF. CDR3 coding DNA: TGTGCCAGCAGACAGGGATTGGTTCTTAAAAACATTCAGTACTTC. The chain combines TRBV2 with TRBJ2-4, with D perhaps matching TRBD1 (6 bases). Trimming stripped 6 bases from V and 4 bases from J, with 16 bases between. The CDR3 spans 15 residues. From germline, CDR1 is SNHLY and CDR2 FYNNEI.

The chain employs TRBV18 and TRBJ2-2, with D perhaps matching TRBD1 (6 bases). The CDR3 runs to 16 residues. Germline V CDR1 and CDR2: KGHSH, LQKENI. V lost 2 bases and J 0 bases, leaving 10 bases between the germline ends. The CDR3, as DNA: TGTGCCAGCTCACCAACCGGGACAACGAACACCGGGGAGCTGTTTTTT. Translated: CASSPTGTTNTGELFF. Supplemented by reference TRBV18 and TRBJ2-2, the full variable domain reads NAGVMQNPRHLVRRRGQEARLRCSPMKGHSHVYWYRQLPEEGLKFMVYLQKENIIDESGMPKERFSAEFPKEGPSILRIQQVVRGDSAAYFCASSPTGTTNTGELFFGEGSRLTVL.

The chain uses TRBV7-9 and TRBJ2-3; 8 bases are shared with TRBD1. The CDR3 runs 15 residues. The germline V gene encodes CDR1 SEHNR and CDR2 FQNEAQ (reference sequence). V lost 5 bases and J lost 1; bases outside the gene matches: 5. The CDR3 DNA reads as TGTGCCAGCAGCGCACAGGGGGTACGCACAGATACGCAGTATTTT. Translating gives CASSAQGVRTDTQYF.

This clone was detected a few times. V usage is TRBV6-6 and J usage is TRBJ2-7, with 7 bases that match TRBD1. The V gene's germline CDR1 is MNHNY and CDR2 SVGAGI (reference sequence). V trimming: 5 bases; J trimming: 3 bases; junction bases outside the gene matches: 7. CDR3 length equals 14 residues. In DNA form, the CDR3 reads TGTGCCAGCAGTGCCCGGACAGGTATCTACGAGCAGTACTTC. Translation: CASSARTGIYEQYF.

The rearrangement joins TRBV10-3 to TRBJ1-2, with D perhaps matching TRBD1 (5 bases). The CDR3 sequence is 13 residues long. Germline CDR1 ENHRY, CDR2 SYGVKD. V gave up 6 bases and J gave up 7 bases, with 15 bases separating them. CDR3 DNA: TGTGCCATCAGATCAACAGGACCTATTGGCTACACCTTC. It is translated as CAIRSTGPIGYTF.

This clone was detected only once. J is TRBJ1-3 and V is TRBV30; tentatively, D is TRBD1 (6 bases). Trimming took off 3 bases at V and 4 bases at J, with 13 bases between the two ends. Per the germline V gene, CDR1 is GTSNPN and CDR2 is SVGIG (reference sequence). This CDR3 region has 14 residues. As DNA, the CDR3 is TGTGCCTGGAGCGCAACAGGGTCGGGAAACACCATATATTTT. Its protein product is CAWSATGSGNTIYF.

The chain employs TRBV30 and TRBJ1-6; D is unclear. Trimming shortened V by 2 bases and J by 3 bases, and 8 bases separated the two germline ends. The CDR3 is 14 residues long. CDR1 and CDR2 from the germline V gene are GTSNPN and SVGIG (reference sequence). CDR3 amino acids: CAWSYEDYNSPLHF. DNA of the CDR3: TGTGCCTGGAGTTACGAGGACTATAATTCACCCCTCCACTTT.

The J gene is TRBJ2-3, the V gene TRBV18; the D gene is possibly TRBD1 (5 bases). CDR3 length: 19 residues. V lost 8 bases to trimming and J lost 0 bases, with 27 bases between them. In germline, CDR1 is KGHSH, CDR2 LQKENI. The CDR3 spells CASDPPLSHRLSSTDTQYF. Here the CDR3 DNA reads TGTGCCAGCGATCCTCCTCTGTCGCACAGGCTATCGAGCACAGATACGCAGTATTTT. The whole variable domain, filled in from reference TRBV18 and TRBJ2-3, reads NAGVMQNPRHLVRRRGQEARLRCSPMKGHSHVYWYRQLPEEGLKFMVYLQKENIIDESGMPKERFSAEFPKEGPSILRIQQVVRGDSAAYFCASDPPLSHRLSSTDTQYFGPGTRLTVL.

The chain links TRBV27 to TRBJ2-7; TRBD2 aligns across 8 bases. Losses at the gene ends were 6 bases for V and 6 bases for J; bases not matched to a gene: 10. CDR3 length equals 14 residues. Germline values: CDR1 MNHEY, CDR2 SMNVEV (reference sequence). CDR3 DNA: TGTGCCAGCAGCCCCGGGAGGGAGGGACTCGAGCAGTACTTC. This sequence encodes CASSPGREGLEQYF.

CDR3 sequence reads: CASSIAEGGYTF. The CDR3 DNA is TGTGCCAGTAGTATAGCGGAGGGTGGCTACACCTTC. The chain links TRBV19 to TRBJ1-2, with no clear D. Germline V gene lookup returns CDR1 LNHDA and CDR2 SQIVND (reference sequence). CDR3 length: 12 amino acids. The V and J ends lost 1 base and 7 bases respectively, with 7 bases between them.

The V gene is TRBV19, the J gene TRBJ2-4; 11 bases agree with TRBD1. This CDR3 has 17 residues. With V trimmed by 5 bases and J by 1 base, 7 bases remained unmatched. Germline lookup yields CDR1 LNHDA and CDR2 SQIVND (reference sequence). CDR3 sequence: CASSPGTGGMAKNIQYF. The CDR3, as DNA: TGTGCCAGTAGTCCTGGGACAGGGGGGATGGCCAAAAACATTCAGTACTTC. Full variable domain (missing parts from reference TRBV19 and TRBJ2-4): DGGITQSPKYLFRKEGQNVTLSCEQNLNHDAMYWYRQDPGQGLRLIYYSQIVNDFQKGDIAEGYSVSREKKESFPLTVTSAQKNPTAFYLCASSPGTGGMAKNIQYFGAGTRLSVL.

V is TRBV28 and J is TRBJ2-7, with TRBD2 matching 11 bases. V gave up 6 bases and J gave up 7 bases; unmatched junction bases: 8. This CDR3 region has 14 residues. Germline-derived CDR1 and CDR2 are MDHEN and SYDVKM. The DNA for the CDR3 is TGTGCCAGCAGGTCTAGCGGGGGGAGGAGGGAGCAGTACTTC. Translation gives CASRSSGGRREQYF.